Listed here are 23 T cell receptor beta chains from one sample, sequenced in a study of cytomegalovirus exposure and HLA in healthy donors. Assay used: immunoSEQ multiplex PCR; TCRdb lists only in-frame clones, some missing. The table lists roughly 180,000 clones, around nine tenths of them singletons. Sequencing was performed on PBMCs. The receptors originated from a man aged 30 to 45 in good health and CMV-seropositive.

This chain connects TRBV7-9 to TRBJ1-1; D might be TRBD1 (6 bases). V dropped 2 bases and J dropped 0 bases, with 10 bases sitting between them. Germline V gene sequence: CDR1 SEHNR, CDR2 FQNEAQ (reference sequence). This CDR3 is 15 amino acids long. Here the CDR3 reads CASSLFGTMNTEAFF. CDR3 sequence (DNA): TGTGCCAGCAGCTTATTCGGGACAATGAACACTGAAGCTTTCTTT.

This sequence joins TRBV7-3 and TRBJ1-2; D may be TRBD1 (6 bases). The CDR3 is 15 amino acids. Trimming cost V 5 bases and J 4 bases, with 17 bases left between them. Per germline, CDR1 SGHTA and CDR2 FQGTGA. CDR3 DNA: TGTGCCAGCAGCCCCCAGGGGTCGGCGGGCTATGGCTACACCTTC. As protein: CASSPQGSAGYGYTF.

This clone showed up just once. The CDR3 DNA sequence: TGTGCCACCAGCAGAGATCCCCGCTACGAGCAGTACTTC. Residues: CATSRDPRYEQYF. V gene TRBV15 combines with J gene TRBJ2-7; D gene unclear. Trimming pared 0 bases from V and 3 bases from J, leaving 6 bases between. The CDR3 sequence is 13 residues long. The germline V gene has CDR1 LNHNV and CDR2 YYDKDF (reference sequence).

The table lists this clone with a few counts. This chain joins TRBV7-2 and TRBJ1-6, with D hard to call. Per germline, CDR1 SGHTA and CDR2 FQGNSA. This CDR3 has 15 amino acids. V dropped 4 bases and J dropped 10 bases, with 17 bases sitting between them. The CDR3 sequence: CASSSPRRGGSPLHF. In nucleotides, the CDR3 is TGTGCCAGCAGCTCCCCCCGGAGAGGAGGATCACCCCTCCACTTT.

The CDR3 nucleotides are TGCGCCAGCAGCCAACCAGACAGGAACACTGAAGCTTTCTTT. Residues: CASSQPDRNTEAFF. The rearrangement links TRBV4-3 to TRBJ1-1, with D possibly TRBD1 on 5 matching bases. Trimming shortened V by 2 bases and J by 1 base, and 8 bases separated the two germline ends. Per germline, CDR1 LGHNA and CDR2 YSLEER. The CDR3 consists of 14 residues.

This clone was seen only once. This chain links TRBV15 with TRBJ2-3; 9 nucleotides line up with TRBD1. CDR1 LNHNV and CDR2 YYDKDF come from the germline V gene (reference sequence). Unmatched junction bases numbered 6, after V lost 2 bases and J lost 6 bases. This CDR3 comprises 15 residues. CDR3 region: CATSRTGGGEDTQYF. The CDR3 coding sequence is TGTGCCACCAGCAGAACAGGGGGCGGGGAGGATACGCAGTATTTT. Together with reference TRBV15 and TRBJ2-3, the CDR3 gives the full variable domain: DAMVIQNPRYQVTQFGKPVTLSCSQTLNHNVMYWYQQKSSQAPKLLFHYYDKDFNNEADTPDNFQSRRPNTSFCFLDIRSPGLGDTAMYLCATSRTGGGEDTQYFGPGTRLTVL.

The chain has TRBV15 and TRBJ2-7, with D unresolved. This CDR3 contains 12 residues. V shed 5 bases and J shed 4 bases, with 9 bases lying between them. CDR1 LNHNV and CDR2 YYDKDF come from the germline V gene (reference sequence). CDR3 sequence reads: CATSGYGYEQYF. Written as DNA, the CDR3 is TGTGCCACCAGCGGGTACGGGTACGAGCAGTACTTC.

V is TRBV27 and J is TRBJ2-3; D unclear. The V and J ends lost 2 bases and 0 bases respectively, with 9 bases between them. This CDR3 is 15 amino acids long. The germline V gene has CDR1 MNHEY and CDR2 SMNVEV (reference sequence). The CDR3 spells CASSLIRYSTDTQYF. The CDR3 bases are TGTGCCAGCAGTTTAATAAGGTATAGCACAGATACGCAGTATTTT.

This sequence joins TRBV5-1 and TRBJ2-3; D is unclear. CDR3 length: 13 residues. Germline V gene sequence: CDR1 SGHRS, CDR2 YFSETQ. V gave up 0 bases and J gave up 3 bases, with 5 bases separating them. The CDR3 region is CASSLAGTDTQYF. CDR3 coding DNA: TGCGCCAGCAGCTTGGCCGGGACAGATACGCAGTATTTT.

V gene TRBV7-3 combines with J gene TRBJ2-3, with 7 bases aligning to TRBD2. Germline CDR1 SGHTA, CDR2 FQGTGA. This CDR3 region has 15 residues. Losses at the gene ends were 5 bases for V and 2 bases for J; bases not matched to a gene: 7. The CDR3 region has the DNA TGTGCCAGCAGCGAGGGACTACTCTTCACAGATACGCAGTATTTT. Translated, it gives CASSEGLLFTDTQYF.

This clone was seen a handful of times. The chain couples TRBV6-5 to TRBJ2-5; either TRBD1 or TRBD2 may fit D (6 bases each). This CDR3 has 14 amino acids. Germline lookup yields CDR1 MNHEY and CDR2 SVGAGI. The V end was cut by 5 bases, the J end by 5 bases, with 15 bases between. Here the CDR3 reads CASSGGWGPETQYF. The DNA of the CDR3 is TGTGCCAGCAGTGGGGGGTGGGGGCCGGAGACCCAGTACTTC.

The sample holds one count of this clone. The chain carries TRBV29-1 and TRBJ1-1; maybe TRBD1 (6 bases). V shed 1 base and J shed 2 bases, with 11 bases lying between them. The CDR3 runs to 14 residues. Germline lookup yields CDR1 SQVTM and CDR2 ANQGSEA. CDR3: CSVEGWTENTEAFF. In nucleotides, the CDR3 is TGCAGCGTTGAAGGGTGGACAGAAAACACTGAAGCTTTCTTT. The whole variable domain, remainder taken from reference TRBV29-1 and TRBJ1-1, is SAVISQKPSRDICQRGTSLTIQCQVDSQVTMMFWYRQQPGQSLTLIATANQGSEATYESGFVIDKFPISRPNLTFSTLTVSNMSPEDSSIYLCSVEGWTENTEAFFGQGTRLTVV.

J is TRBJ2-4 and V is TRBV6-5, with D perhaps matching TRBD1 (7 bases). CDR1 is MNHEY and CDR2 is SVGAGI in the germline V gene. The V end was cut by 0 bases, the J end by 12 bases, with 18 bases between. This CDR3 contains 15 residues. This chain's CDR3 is CASSYSGQGGIGQYF. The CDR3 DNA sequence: TGTGCCAGCAGTTACTCCGGGCAGGGGGGTATCGGTCAGTACTTC.

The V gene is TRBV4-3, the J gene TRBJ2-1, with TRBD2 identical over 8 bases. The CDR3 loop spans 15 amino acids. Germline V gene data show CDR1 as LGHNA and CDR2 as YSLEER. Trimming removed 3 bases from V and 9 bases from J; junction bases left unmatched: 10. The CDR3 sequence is CASSHARGGPGEQFF. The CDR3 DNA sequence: TGCGCCAGCAGCCACGCCCGGGGGGGCCCGGGTGAGCAGTTCTTC.

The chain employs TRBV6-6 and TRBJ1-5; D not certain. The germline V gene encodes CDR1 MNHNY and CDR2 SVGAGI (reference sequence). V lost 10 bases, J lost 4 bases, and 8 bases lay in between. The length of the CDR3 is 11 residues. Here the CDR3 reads CATRYNQPQHF. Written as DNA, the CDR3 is TGTGCCACCCGATATAATCAGCCCCAGCATTTT.

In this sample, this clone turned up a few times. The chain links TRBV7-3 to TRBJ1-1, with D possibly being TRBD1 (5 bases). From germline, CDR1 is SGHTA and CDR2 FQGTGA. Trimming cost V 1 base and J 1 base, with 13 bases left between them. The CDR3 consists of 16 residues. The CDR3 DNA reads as TGTGCCAGCAGCTTAAGATTTGTTGGACAGAACACTGAAGCTTTCTTT. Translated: CASSLRFVGQNTEAFF.

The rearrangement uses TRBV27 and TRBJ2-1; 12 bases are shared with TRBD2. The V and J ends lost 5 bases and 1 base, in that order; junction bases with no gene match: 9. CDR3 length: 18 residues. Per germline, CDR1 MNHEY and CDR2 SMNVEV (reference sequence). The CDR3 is CASSAPSLAGGSYNEQFF. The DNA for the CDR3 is TGTGCCAGCAGTGCCCCCTCTCTAGCGGGAGGGTCCTACAATGAGCAGTTCTTC.

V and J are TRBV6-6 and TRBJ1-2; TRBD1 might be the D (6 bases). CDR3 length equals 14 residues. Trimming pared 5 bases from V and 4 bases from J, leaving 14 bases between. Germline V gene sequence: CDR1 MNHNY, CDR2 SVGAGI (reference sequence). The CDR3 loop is CASSTDRTVYGYTF. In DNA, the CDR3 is TGTGCCAGCAGTACCGACCGGACAGTCTATGGCTACACCTTC.

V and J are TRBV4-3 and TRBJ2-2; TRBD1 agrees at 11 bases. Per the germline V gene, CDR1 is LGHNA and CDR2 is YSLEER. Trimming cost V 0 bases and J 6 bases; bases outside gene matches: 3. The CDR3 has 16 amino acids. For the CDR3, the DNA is TGCGCCAGCAGCCAAGAACCGGGACAGGGGGCCGGGGAGCTGTTTTTT. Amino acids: CASSQEPGQGAGELFF.

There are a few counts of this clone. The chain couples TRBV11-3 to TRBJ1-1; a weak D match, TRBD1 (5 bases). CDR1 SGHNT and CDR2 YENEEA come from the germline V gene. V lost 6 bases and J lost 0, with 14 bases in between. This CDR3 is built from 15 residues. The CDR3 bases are TGTGCCAGCAGACAATCCGGGACCATGAACACTGAAGCTTTCTTT. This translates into CASRQSGTMNTEAFF.

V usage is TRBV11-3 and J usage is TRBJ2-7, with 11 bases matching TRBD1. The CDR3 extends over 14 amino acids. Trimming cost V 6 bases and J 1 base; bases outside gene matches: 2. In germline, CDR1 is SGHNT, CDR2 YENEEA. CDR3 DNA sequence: TGTGCCAGCAGGGGACAGGGGGTGTCCTACGAGCAGTACTTC. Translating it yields CASRGQGVSYEQYF.

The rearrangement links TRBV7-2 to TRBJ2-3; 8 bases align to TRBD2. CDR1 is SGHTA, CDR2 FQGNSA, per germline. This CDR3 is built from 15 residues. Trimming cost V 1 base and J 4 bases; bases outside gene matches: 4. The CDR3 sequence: CASSLVGRASDTQYF. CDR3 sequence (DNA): TGTGCCAGCAGCTTAGTCGGGAGGGCCTCAGATACGCAGTATTTT.

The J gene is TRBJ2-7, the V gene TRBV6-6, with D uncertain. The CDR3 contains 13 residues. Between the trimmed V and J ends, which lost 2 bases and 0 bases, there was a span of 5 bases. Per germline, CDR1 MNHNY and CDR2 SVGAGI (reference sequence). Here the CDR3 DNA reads TGTGCCAGCAGTTACGACTCCTCCTACGAGCAGTACTTC. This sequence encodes CASSYDSSYEQYF.